This T cell receptor (beta chain) is from a study of blood T cell repertoires in COVID-19. Study in general: COVID-19 samples, acute and convalescent, were from the United States, Italy and Spain. Sample material is recorded as cDNA or gDNA derived from T cells, B-cell-depleted T cells, or PBMCs.

Only in-frame clones appear in the TCRdb table, and some are missing; sequencing was by immunoSEQ multiplex PCR. The table has nearly 55,000 clones, 70% to 90% seen once. V lost 6 bases and J 6 bases, leaving 14 bases between the germline ends. Germline values: CDR1 KGHDR, CDR2 SFDVKD. The CDR3 runs to 14 residues. The chain is built from TRBV24-1 and TRBJ2-1, with D tentatively TRBD2 (6 bases). This TCR was sampled from a man between 65 and 80 years old with active COVID-19. The specimen sequenced was peripheral blood. DNA of the CDR3: TGTGCCACCAGTCTCACAATGGGGGGCAATGAGCAGTTCTTC. Translated: CATSLTMGGNEQFF.